This TCR beta chain emerged from a study of T cell repertoires in cytomegalovirus infection. Background on the study: Public TCR beta signatures provided an indication of both CMV infection and a matching HLA type. Study-level findings and limits: Within the response measured ex vivo, HLA-C-restricted CMV-specific TCR beta clonotypes were dominant. There were carriers of CMV plus the relevant HLA, and cumulative public TCR beta family frequency identified them.

On this clonotype itself: The antigen is not known.

Germline CDR1 MDHEN, CDR2 SYDVKM. Trimming cost V 5 bases and J 2 bases, with 16 bases left between them. The CDR3 length is 16 residues. Each CDR3 protein gets one entry after TCRdb re-called the reads with MiXCR. The sample records some 700,000 distinct CDR3 sequences, 35% being singletons. The sample consisted of PBMCs. This clonotype was sampled from a human donor in good health (CMV status not recorded). Some clones in this sample may be carry-over from other donors' samples. V gene TRBV28 combines with J gene TRBJ1-5, with D tentatively TRBD1 (5 bases). CDR3 nucleotides: TGTGCCAGCAGTCCACACCAGGGTGCGGGCAATCAGCCCCAGCATTTT. Translated, it gives CASSPHQGAGNQPQHF.